The table lists the clone carrying this T cell receptor (beta chain) with a few counts. TCRdb passed the 5' RACE reads through MiXCR, listing each CDR3 protein once. Seen here are about 530,000 distinct CDR3 sequences, roughly 15% observed once, and the top ten hold 0.35% to 0.45%. This CDR3 comprises 16 residues. The germline V gene encodes CDR1 SGDLS and CDR2 YYNGEE. V was clipped by 2 bases and J by 3 bases; unmatched bases: 6. The data are from a study of identical twins. These data also featured in a second study, about yellow fever vaccine responses in identical twins.

Material: CD4+ T cells sorted from blood. The J gene is TRBJ2-1, the V gene TRBV9, with 9 bases fitting TRBD2. This receptor was taken from a woman between 18 and 30 years old in good health. CDR3 nucleotide sequence: TGTGCCAGCAGCGTGGGGCGGGAGGGGGACTACAATGAGCAGTTCTTC. Translating gives CASSVGREGDYNEQFF.